Included here is one T cell receptor beta chain sequence, with context. Antigen: not known. This record comes from a study of T cell responses to AZD1222 COVID-19 vaccine. Only in-frame clones appear in the TCRdb table, and some are missing; sequencing was by immunoSEQ multiplex PCR. Here the sample spans roughly 170,000 clones, 75% to 95% being singletons. Trimming took 2 bases from V and 4 from J, leaving 10 bases between them. This CDR3 has 14 residues. Looked up from germline, CDR1 is SGHTA and CDR2 is FQGTGA. Study findings and constraints: Donor demographics were predominantly white British with a female majority; clonal diversity may be underestimated. Sampled repertoires all dated from after the peak T cell response.

This clonotype was sampled from an adult in good health. This rearrangement joins TRBV7-3 to TRBJ2-3; tentative D call: TRBD1 (5 bases). The sample in question was peripheral blood, obtained on day 0 of AZD1222 vaccination. CDR3 DNA: TGTGCCAGCAGCTTATACAGGCCCCCAGATACGCAGTATTTT. Encoded protein: CASSLYRPPDTQYF.